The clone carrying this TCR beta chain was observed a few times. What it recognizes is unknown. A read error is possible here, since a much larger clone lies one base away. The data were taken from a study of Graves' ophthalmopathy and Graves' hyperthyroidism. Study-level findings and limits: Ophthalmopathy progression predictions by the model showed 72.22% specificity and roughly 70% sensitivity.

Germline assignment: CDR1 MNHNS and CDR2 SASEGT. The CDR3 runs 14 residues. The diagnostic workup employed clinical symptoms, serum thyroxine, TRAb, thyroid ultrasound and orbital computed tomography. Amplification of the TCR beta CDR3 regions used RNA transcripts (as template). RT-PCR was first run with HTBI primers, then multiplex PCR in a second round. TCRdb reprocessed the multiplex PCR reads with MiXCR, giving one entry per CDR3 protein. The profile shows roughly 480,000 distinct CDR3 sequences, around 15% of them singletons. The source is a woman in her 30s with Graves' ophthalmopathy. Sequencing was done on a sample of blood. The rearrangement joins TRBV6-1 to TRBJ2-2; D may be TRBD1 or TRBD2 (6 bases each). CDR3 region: CATPTGGDTGELVF. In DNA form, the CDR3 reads TGTGCCACCCCAACTGGAGGGGACACCGGGGAGCTGGTTTTT.